The T cell receptor (beta chain) under discussion was sequenced for a study of blood T cells in healthy people across ages. Isolating PBMCs gave at least 6 million of these cells per sample. Through a sample-barcoded 5' primer and a J-beta primer mix, a second PCR was run for about 7 to 12 cycles. TCRdb recomputed calls from the 5' RACE reads with MiXCR, one row per CDR3 protein. The sample contains over a million distinct CDR3 sequences, approximately 38% of which appear only once. This CDR3 is 16 amino acids long. V shed 1 base and J shed 13 bases, with 26 bases lying between them. Germline assignment: CDR1 SQVTM and CDR2 ANQGSEA.

This receptor was taken from a woman aged 18 to 35 in good health. This rearrangement joins TRBV29-1 to TRBJ2-1; perhaps TRBD1 as D (5 bases). The sample taken for sequencing was blood. CDR3 DNA sequence: TGCAGCGTTGAAGGGTTAGGCAGGGAAGTTGAAGAGACCCAGTTCTTC. Translated, it gives CSVEGLGREVEETQFF.